This is a list of T cell receptor beta chains from one sample in a study of metastatic and nonmetastatic thyroid tumors. Using MiXCR, TCRdb reanalyzed the PCR reads. This repertoire shows about 22,000 clones, about a sixth found once; its top ten account for around 20%. The specimen was blood. All receptors come from a male donor with papillary thyroid cancer or a benign thyroid nodule (not recorded which). Some clones in this sample may be carry-over from other donors' samples. Each CDR3 is given with its conserved first and last residue. The order of the fields is D gene, clone size, V gene, J gene, CDR3 protein, CDR3 DNA. A D gene is named only where the DNA matches it firmly. Some rows have no size entry. The others give once, few or many, or a class for an expanded clone.

.	many	TRBV6-2/TRBV6-3	TRBJ2-6	CASSYSVRHLPARGANVLTF	TGTGCCAGCAGTTACTCGGTCCGGCACCTCCCCGCGAGGGGGGCCAACGTCCTGACTTTC
TRBD2	many	TRBV6-1	TRBJ2-2	CASSVSLAGNTGELFF	TGTGCCAGCAGTGTGAGTCTAGCGGGGAACACCGGGGAGCTGTTTTTT
.	medium-sized	TRBV28	TRBJ2-1	CASSPTAAGRNEQFF	TGTGCCAGCAGTCCGACAGCGGCTGGGAGAAATGAGCAGTTCTTC
.	few	TRBV6-1	TRBJ2-3	CASSELVGQTADTQYF	TGTGCCAGCAGTGAATTAGTAGGCCAAACAGCGGATACGCAGTATTTT
TRBD1	medium-sized	TRBV20-1	TRBJ1-5	CSARSRGSNQPQHF	TGCAGTGCTAGGAGCAGGGGGTCCAATCAGCCCCAGCATTTT
.	many	TRBV25-1	TRBJ1-4	CASSQVFGEKLFF	TGTGCCAGCAGCCAGGTTTTCGGGGAAAAACTGTTTTTT
TRBD1	many	TRBV20-1	TRBJ2-5	CSALPPDRGGETQYF	TGCAGTGCTTTACCACCTGACAGGGGAGGCGAGACCCAGTACTTC
.	once	TRBV20-1	TRBJ2-7	CSASNSGQDEQYF	TGCAGTGCTAGTAACAGCGGGCAGGACGAGCAGTACTTC
.	many	TRBV2	TRBJ1-1	CARGQMNTEAFF	TGTGCCAGAGGACAGATGAACACTGAAGCTTTCTTT
TRBD2	.	TRBV5-1	TRBJ2-7	CASARLLSGGAEEQYF	TGCGCCAGCGCAAGACTCCTAAGCGGGGGTGCCGAAGAGCAGTACTTC
.	many	TRBV6-4	TRBJ2-2	CASSDSTTGELFF	TGTGCCAGCAGTGACTCGACTACCGGGGAGCTGTTTTTT
.	many	TRBV28	TRBJ1-3	CASSLGGTGNTIYF	TGTGCCAGCAGTTTAGGGGGGACTGGAAACACCATATATTTT
.	many	TRBV25-1	TRBJ1-4	CASSDNRVGEKLFF	TGTGCCAGCAGTGACAACAGGGTCGGGGAAAAACTGTTTTTT
.	many	TRBV12-3/TRBV12-4	TRBJ1-5	CASSLSRVGQPQHF	TGTGCCAGCAGTTTATCCAGGGTTGGTCAGCCCCAGCATTTT
.	many	TRBV18	TRBJ2-1	CASSPRGAGGHNEQFF	TGTGCCAGCTCACCCCGAGGGGCCGGAGGTCACAATGAGCAGTTCTTC
.	few	TRBV6-4	TRBJ2-7	CASSDSPLAVSLYEQYF	TGTGCCAGCAGTGACTCGCCACTAGCCGTATCTCTCTACGAGCAGTACTTC
.	many	TRBV28	TRBJ1-5	CASSLSGRGNQPQHF	TGTGCCAGCAGTTTAAGTGGGCGCGGCAATCAGCCCCAGCATTTT
.	many	TRBV24-1	TRBJ2-5	CATSDTSNLETQYF	TGTGCCACCAGTGACACCAGTAACCTAGAGACCCAGTACTTC
.	many	TRBV2	TRBJ2-4	CASSEDRVAKNIQYF	TGTGCCAGCAGTGAAGACAGGGTGGCCAAAAACATTCAGTACTTC
.	once	TRBV30	TRBJ1-4	CAWSWTGSEKLFF	TGTGCCTGGAGCTGGACCGGTAGTGAAAAACTGTTTTTT
.	many	TRBV5-1	TRBJ2-4	CASSLSGNIQYF	TGCGCCAGCAGCTTGTCAGGGAACATTCAGTACTTC
.	.	TRBV6-4	TRBJ1-5	CAAATGLGCNQPQHF	TGTGCAGCAGCGACAGGCCTGGGATGCAATCAGCCCCAGCATTTT
.	many	TRBV30	TRBJ2-5	CAWRRTELKETQYF	TGTGCCTGGAGGAGGACAGAATTAAAAGAGACCCAGTACTTC
.	many	TRBV25-1	TRBJ2-3	CASSDHRTDTQYF	TGTGCCAGCAGTGACCACCGCACAGATACGCAGTATTTT
.	many	TRBV2	TRBJ2-5	CASSPVQVTQETQYF	TGTGCCAGCAGCCCCGTCCAAGTGACCCAAGAGACCCAGTACTTC
.	many	TRBV5-1	TRBJ1-2	CASSQGTANYGYTF	TGCGCCAGCAGCCAAGGGACTGCTAACTATGGCTACACCTTC
.	many	TRBV11-2	TRBJ2-1	CASSYGQYNEQFF	TGTGCCAGCAGCTACGGGCAGTACAATGAGCAGTTCTTC
TRBD1	many	TRBV28	TRBJ2-7	CASRGQGTIEQYF	TGTGCCAGCAGGGGACAGGGGACCATAGAGCAGTACTTC
.	many	TRBV7-8	TRBJ1-1	CASSLDVDEAFF	TGTGCCAGCAGCTTAGACGTGGACGAAGCTTTCTTT
.	many	TRBV28	TRBJ1-2	CASSPRQPYGYTF	TGTGCCAGCAGTCCCAGACAGCCCTATGGCTACACCTTC
TRBD1	many	TRBV9	TRBJ1-2	CASSVAPTATTGNYGYTF	TGTGCCAGCAGCGTAGCTCCCACCGCTACGACAGGGAACTATGGCTACACCTTC
.	many	TRBV7-8	TRBJ1-2	CASSWVGGVTGYTF	TGTGCCAGCAGCTGGGTTGGGGGGGTTACAGGCTACACCTTC
.	medium-sized	TRBV15	TRBJ2-6	CATSRAGANVLTF	TGTGCCACCAGCAGAGCTGGGGCCAACGTCCTGACTTTC
.	.	TRBV3-1	TRBJ2-5	CASSGSDLQETQYF	TGTGCCAGCAGCGGGAGTGATCTCCAAGAGACCCAGTACTTC
.	few	TRBV7-8	TRBJ1-1	CASSFDAEAFF	TGTGCCAGCAGCTTTGACGCTGAAGCTTTCTTT
.	many	TRBV5-1	TRBJ1-4	CASSPVRPSEKLFF	TGCGCCAGCAGCCCAGTGCGACCCAGCGAAAAACTGTTTTTT
.	.	TRBV20-1	TRBJ2-7	CSARDGKGEIEQYF	TGCAGTGCTAGGGATGGGAAAGGGGAGATCGAGCAGTACTTC
TRBD2	many	TRBV11-3	TRBJ2-1	CASSSGTSGTDNEQFF	TGTGCCAGCAGCTCCGGGACTAGCGGGACCGACAATGAGCAGTTCTTC
TRBD2	few	TRBV6-2/TRBV6-3	TRBJ2-7	CASKLTSGESYEQYF	TGTGCCAGCAAACTGACTAGCGGGGAATCCTACGAGCAGTACTTC
TRBD1	many	TRBV19	TRBJ1-1	CASQSRATGEGREAFF	TGTGCCAGTCAATCCCGAGCGACAGGGGAGGGCCGAGAAGCTTTCTTT
TRBD1	.	TRBV7-2	TRBJ1-2	CASSFSSGTAHGYTF	TGTGCCAGCAGCTTCTCCTCCGGGACAGCCCATGGCTACACCTTC